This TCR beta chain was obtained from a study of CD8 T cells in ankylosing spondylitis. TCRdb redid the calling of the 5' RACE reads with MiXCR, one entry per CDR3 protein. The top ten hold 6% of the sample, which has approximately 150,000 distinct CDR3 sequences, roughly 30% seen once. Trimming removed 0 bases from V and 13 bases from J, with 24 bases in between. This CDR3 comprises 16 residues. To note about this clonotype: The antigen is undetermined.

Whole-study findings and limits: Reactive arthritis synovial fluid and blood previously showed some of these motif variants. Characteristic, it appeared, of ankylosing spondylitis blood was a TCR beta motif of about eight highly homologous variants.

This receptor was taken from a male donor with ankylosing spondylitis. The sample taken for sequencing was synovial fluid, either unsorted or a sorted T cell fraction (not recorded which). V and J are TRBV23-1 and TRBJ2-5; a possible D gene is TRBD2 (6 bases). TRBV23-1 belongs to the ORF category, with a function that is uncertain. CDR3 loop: CASSQSEGLAPVGMYF. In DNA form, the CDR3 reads TGCGCCAGCAGTCAATCTGAGGGACTCGCCCCAGTGGGGATGTACTTC.